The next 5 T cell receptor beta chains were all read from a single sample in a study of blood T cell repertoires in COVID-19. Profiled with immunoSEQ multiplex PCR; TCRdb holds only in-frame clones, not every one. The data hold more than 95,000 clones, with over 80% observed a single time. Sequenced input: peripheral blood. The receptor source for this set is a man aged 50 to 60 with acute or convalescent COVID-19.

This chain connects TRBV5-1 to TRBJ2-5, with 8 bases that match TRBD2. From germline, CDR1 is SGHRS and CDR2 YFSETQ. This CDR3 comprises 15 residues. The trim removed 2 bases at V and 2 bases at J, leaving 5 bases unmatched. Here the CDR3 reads CASSLGLAVQETQYF. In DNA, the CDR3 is TGCGCCAGCAGCTTAGGACTAGCAGTACAAGAGACCCAGTACTTC. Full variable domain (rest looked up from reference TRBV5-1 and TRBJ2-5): KAGVTQTPRYLIKTRGQQVTLSCSPISGHRSVSWYQQTPGQGLQFLFEYFSETQRNKGNFPGRFSGRQFSNSRSEMNVSTLELGDSALYLCASSLGLAVQETQYFGPGTRLLVL.

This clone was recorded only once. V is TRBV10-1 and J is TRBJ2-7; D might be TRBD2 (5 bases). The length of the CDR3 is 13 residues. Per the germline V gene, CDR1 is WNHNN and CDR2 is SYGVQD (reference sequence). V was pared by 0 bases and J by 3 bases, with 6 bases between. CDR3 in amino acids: CASSESGIYEQYF. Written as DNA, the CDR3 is TGCGCCAGCAGTGAGTCCGGGATCTACGAGCAGTACTTC.

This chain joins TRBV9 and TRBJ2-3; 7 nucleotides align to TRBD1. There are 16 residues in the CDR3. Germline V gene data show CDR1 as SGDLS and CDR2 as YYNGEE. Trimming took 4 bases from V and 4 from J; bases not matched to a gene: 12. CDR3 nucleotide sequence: TGTGCCAGCAGCTCCACGACAGGGTTGAGCGCAGATACGCAGTATTTT. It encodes CASSSTTGLSADTQYF.

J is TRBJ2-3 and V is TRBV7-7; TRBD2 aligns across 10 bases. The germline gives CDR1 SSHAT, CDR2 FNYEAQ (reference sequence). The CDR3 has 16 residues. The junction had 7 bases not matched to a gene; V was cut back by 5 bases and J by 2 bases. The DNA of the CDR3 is TGTGCCAGCAGCCCTCGGACTAGCGGCGACACAGATACGCAGTATTTT. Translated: CASSPRTSGDTDTQYF.

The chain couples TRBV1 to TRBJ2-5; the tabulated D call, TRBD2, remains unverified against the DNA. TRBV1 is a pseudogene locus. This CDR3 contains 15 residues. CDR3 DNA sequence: TGCACCAGCAGCCAAGGAGAGCGGGAGCAAGAGACCCAGTACTTC. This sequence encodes CTSSQGEREQETQYF.